This T cell receptor (beta chain) was sequenced for a study of blood T cell repertoires in COVID-19. Generated by immunoSEQ multiplex PCR, the TCRdb table keeps only in-frame clones and is missing some. The profile shows a few hundred thousand clones, roughly four fifths of them singletons. Participant reports of clinical history set cohort assignment. CDR1 and CDR2 (germline): SGHRS, YFSETQ. The CDR3 sequence is 16 residues long. J lost 2 bases, V lost 0 bases, and 7 bases had no gene match. The chain is built from TRBV5-1 and TRBJ2-7, with 8 positions matching TRBD2. Specimen: PBMCs or T cells enriched from blood (not recorded which). This clonotype originated in a man aged 40-55 years who had recovered from COVID-19. The CDR3 reads CASSLASGGRTYEQYF. The CDR3 nucleotides read TGCGCCAGCAGCTTGGCCTCGGGAGGGAGAACCTACGAGCAGTACTTC.